Detailed here is one TCR beta chain. Its antigen is not identified. Healthy bone marrow donors made up the cohort. CDR3 size: 12 residues. Germline V gives CDR1 LNHDA, CDR2 SQIVND (reference sequence). The ends were cut back, 2 bases at V and 6 bases at J, with 4 bases in the middle. The data stem from a study of cytomegalovirus exposure and HLA in healthy donors. Findings of the study overall: Reportedly, cytomegalovirus status was diagnosed with high sensitivity and specificity. A later analysis found TCR association rates differed by HLA locus, highest for DRB1 and lowest for HLA-C.

Use of 60 Vbeta and 13 Jbeta primers characterized the PCR. Only in-frame clones appear in the TCRdb table, and some are missing; sequencing was by immunoSEQ multiplex PCR. The table shows roughly 34,000 clones, with about 70% occurring only once. The genes are TRBV19 and TRBJ2-2; no clear D. Specimen: PBMCs. The clonotype was recovered from a man aged 40-49 years in good health and CMV-seropositive. CDR3 sequence reads: CASSIRAGELFF. The CDR3 nucleotides read TGTGCCAGTAGTATACGGGCCGGGGAGCTGTTTTTT. Full variable domain (remainder filled in from reference TRBV19 and TRBJ2-2): DGGITQSPKYLFRKEGQNVTLSCEQNLNHDAMYWYRQDPGQGLRLIYYSQIVNDFQKGDIAEGYSVSREKKESFPLTVTSAQKNPTAFYLCASSIRAGELFFGEGSRLTVL.